This T cell receptor (beta chain) was documented in a study of identical twins. Study-level results: The models systematically underestimated how much out-of-frame TCR alpha was shared in monozygotic twins.

As for this clonotype: Its antigen is unknown.

TCRdb itself ran the 5' RACE reads through MiXCR, one entry per CDR3 protein. This table has approximately 630,000 distinct CDR3 sequences, less than 9% appearing once. V was clipped by 6 bases and J by 5 bases; unmatched bases: 8. Germline assignment: CDR1 MDHEN and CDR2 SYDVKM. The CDR3 is made up of 15 amino acids. These data also featured in a second study, about yellow fever vaccine responses in identical twins.

The source material was PBMCs. The sequence was collected from a woman between 18 and 29 years old in good health. This chain connects TRBV28 to TRBJ2-7; 12 bases map to TRBD1. The CDR3 spells CASRFVGQGAHEQYV. In DNA form, the CDR3 reads TGTGCCAGCAGGTTCGTGGGACAGGGGGCCCACGAGCAGTACGTC.